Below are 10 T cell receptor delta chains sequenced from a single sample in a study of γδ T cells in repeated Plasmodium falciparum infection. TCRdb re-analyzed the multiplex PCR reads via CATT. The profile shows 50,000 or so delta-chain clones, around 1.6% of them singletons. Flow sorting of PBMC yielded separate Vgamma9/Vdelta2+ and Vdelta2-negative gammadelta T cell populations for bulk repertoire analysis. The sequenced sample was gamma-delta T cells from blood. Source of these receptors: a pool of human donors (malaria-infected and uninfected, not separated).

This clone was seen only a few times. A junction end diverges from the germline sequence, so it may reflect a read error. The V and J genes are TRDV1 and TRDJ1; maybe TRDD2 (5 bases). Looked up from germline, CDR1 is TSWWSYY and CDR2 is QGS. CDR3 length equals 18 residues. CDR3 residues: CSAGPFPPSYEVTDKLIF. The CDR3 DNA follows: TGCTCCGCAGGGCCTTTTCCTCCATCGTACGAGGTCACCGATAAACTCATCTTT.

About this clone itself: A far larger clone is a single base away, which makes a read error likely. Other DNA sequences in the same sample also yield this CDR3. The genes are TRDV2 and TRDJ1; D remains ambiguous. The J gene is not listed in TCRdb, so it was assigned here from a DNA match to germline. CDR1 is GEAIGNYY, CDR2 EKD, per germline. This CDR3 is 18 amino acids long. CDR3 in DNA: TGTGCCTGTGACACGAAGTACTACCAGCCGATGTACACTGATAAACTCATCTTT. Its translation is CACDTKYYQPMYTDKLIF.

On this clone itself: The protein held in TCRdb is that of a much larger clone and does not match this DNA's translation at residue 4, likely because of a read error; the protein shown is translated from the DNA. DNA of the CDR3: TGTGCTCTTTGGGAATTTCGGAAAACTCAAGGGGATAAACTCATCTTT. Its translation: CALWEFRKTQGDKLIF. The chain is built from TRDV1 and TRDJ1; no definite D call. CDR3 length: 16 amino acids. The germline V gene has CDR1 TSWWSYY and CDR2 QGS.

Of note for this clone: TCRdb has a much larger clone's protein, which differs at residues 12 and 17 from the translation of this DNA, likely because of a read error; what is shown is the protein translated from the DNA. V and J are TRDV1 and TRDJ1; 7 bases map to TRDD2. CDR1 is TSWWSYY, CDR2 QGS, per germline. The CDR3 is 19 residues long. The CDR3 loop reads CALGTSIPTVWKYTDKRIF. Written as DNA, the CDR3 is TGTGCTCTTGGGACCTCTATTCCTACAGTGTGGAAGTACACCGATAAACGCATCTTT.

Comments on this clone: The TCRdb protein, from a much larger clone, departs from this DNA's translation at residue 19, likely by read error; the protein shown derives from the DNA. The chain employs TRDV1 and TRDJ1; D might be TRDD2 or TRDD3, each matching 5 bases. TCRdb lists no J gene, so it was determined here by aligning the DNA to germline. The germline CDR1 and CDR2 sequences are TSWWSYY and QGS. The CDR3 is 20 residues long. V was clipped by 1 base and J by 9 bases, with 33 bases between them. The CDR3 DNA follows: TGTGCTCTTGGGGAACCTCTCCTAAGTGGGATTTACGATGAGACAGCACAACTCATCTTT. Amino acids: CALGEPLLSGIYDETAQLIF.

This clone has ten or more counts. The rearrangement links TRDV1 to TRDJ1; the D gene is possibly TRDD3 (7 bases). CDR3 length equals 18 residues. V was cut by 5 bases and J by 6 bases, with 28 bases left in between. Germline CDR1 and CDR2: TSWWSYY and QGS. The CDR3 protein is CALGRGVLPHWGDNKLIF. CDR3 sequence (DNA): TGTGCTCTTGGGAGGGGCGTCCTACCGCACTGGGGTGATAATAAACTCATCTTT.

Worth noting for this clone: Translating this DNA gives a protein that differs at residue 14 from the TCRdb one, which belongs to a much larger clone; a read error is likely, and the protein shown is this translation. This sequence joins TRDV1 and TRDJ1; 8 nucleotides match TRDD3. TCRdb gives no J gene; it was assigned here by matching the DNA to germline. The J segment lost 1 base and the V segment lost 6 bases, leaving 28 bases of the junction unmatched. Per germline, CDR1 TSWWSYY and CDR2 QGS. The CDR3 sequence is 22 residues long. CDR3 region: CALGLVHSGKGWGTLITDKLIF. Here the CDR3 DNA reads TGTGCTCTTGGTCTTGTTCATAGTGGAAAGGGCTGGGGGACACTGATCACCGATAAACTCATCTTT.

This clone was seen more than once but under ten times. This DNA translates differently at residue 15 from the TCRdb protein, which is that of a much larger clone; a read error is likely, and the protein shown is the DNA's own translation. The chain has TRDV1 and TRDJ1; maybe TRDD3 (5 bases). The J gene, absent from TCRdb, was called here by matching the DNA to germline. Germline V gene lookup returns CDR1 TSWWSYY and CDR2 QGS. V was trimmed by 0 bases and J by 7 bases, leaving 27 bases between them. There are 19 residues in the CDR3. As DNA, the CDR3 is TGTGCTCTTGGGGAACTAGGGGGTACAGAGTCTTACCCTTGGGGTAAACTCATCTTT. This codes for CALGELGGTESYPWGKLIF.

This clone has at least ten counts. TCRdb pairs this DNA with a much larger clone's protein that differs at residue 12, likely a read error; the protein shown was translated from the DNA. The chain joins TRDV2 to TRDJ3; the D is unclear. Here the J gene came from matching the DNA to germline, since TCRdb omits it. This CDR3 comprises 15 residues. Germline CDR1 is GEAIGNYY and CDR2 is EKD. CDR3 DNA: TGTGCCTGTGACACCGTCGGGACGGACACCCGACGGATGTTTTTC. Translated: CACDTVGTDTRRMFF.

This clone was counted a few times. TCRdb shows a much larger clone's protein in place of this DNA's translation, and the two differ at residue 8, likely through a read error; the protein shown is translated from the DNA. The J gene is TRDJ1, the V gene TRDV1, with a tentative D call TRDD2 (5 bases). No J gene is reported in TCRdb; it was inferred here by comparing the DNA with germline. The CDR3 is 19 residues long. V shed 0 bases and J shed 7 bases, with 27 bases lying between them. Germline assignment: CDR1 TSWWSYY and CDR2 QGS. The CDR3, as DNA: TGTGCTCTTGGGGAACTCGGGGTCCCTACCGAATTAGGAAGGAGTAAACTCATCTTT. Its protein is CALGELGVPTELGRSKLIF.